This T cell receptor beta chain appears in the sequencing data of a study of blood T cell repertoires in COVID-19. Across the whole study: From T cells, B-cell-depleted T cells, or PBMCs came the material, which was cDNA or gDNA.

Germline trimming cut 3 bases from V and 5 bases from J; bases unmatched to any gene: 5. This CDR3 is built from 15 residues. Germline V gene data show CDR1 as LNHNV and CDR2 as YYDKDF (reference sequence). Original processing notes: Amplification with reference gene primers provided the estimates of nucleated cell counts. Libraries were prepared by immunoSEQ multiplex PCR; TCRdb keeps only in-frame clonotypes and omits some of them. V, J and clone size are taken as reported in that table, and D and trimming were inferred from the DNA itself. The sample shows roughly 200,000 clones, around 80% of them seen only once.

Sequencing was performed on peripheral blood. The sequence came from a woman of 80 years or more with active or convalescent COVID-19. The genes are TRBV15 and TRBJ2-5; 11 bases line up with TRBD1. The CDR3 here is CATSSGQGAGETQYF. Here the CDR3 DNA reads TGTGCCACCAGCAGTGGACAGGGGGCAGGCGAGACCCAGTACTTC.